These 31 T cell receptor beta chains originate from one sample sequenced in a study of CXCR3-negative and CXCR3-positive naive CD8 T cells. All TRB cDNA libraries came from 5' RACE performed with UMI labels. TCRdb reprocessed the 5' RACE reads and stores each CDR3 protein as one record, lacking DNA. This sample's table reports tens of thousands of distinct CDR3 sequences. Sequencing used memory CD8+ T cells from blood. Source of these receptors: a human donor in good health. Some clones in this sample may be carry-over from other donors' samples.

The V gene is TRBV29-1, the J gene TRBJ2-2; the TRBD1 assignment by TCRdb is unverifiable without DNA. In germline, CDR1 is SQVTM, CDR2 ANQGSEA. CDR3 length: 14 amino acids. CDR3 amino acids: CSVSGTENTGELFF.

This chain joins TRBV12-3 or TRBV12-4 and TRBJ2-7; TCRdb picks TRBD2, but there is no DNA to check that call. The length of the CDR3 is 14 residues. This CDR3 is CASSPGGSSYEQYF.

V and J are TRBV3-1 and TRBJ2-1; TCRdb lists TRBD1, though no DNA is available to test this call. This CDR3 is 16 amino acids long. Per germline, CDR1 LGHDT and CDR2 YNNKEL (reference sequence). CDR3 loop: CASSRLTGRLYNEQFF.

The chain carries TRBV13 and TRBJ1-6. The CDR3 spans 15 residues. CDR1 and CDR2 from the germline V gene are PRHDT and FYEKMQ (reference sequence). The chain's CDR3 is CASRRGSSYNSPLHF.

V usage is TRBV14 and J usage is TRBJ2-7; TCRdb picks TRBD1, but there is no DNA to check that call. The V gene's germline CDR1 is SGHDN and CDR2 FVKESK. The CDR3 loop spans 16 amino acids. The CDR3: CASSQEDRGFSYEQYF.

The CDR3 loop reads CSARDSSPYEQYF. The chain recombines TRBV20-1 with TRBJ2-7. The CDR3 sequence is 13 residues long. From germline, CDR1 is DFQATT and CDR2 SNEGSKA (reference sequence).

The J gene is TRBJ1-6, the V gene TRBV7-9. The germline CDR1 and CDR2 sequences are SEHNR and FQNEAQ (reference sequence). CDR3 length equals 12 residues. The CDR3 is CASSLGNSPLQF.

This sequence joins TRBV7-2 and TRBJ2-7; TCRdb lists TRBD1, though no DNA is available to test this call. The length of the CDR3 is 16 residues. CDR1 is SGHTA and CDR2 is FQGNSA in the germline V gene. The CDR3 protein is CASSIPDRGVTYEQYF.

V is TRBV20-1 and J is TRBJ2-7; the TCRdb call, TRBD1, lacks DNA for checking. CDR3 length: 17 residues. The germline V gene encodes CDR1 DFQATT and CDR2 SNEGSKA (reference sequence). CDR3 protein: CSARDVVPREFSYEQYF.

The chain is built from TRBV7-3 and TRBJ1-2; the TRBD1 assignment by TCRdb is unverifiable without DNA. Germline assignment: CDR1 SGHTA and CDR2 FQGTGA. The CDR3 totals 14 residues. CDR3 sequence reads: CASSFSGTDYGYTF. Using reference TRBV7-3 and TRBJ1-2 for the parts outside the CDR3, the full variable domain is GAGVSQTPSNKVTEKGKYVELRCDPISGHTALYWYRQSLGQGPEFLIYFQGTGAADDSGLPNDRFFAVRPEGSVSTLKIQRTERGDSAVYLCASSFSGTDYGYTFGSGTRLTVV.

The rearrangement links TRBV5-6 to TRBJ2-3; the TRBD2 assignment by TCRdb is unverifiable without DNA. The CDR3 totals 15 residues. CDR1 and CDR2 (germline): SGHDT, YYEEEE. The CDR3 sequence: CASSFTVGPRDTQYF.

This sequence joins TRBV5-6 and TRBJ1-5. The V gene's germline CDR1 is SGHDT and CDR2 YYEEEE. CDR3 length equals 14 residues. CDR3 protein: CASSLESSNQPQHF. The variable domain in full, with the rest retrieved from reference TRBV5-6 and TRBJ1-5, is DAGVTQSPTHLIKTRGQQVTLRCSPKSGHDTVSWYQQALGQGPQFIFQYYEEEERQRGNFPDRFSGHQFPNYSSELNVNALLLGDSALYLCASSLESSNQPQHFGDGTRLSIL.

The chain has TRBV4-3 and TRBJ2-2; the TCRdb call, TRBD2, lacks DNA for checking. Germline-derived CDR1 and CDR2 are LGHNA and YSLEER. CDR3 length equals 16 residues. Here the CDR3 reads CASSQPSGGPTGELFF.

CDR3 residues: CATSSVMGLGNTQYF. The rearrangement uses TRBV7-3 and TRBJ2-3; TCRdb indicates TRBD2, and absent DNA this call remains unverified. Germline V gene data show CDR1 as SGHTA and CDR2 as FQGTGA. This CDR3 region has 15 residues.

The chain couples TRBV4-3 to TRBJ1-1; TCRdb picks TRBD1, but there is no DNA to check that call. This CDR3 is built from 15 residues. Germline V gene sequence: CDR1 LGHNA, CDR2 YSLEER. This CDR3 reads CASSQDRYGGTEAFF.

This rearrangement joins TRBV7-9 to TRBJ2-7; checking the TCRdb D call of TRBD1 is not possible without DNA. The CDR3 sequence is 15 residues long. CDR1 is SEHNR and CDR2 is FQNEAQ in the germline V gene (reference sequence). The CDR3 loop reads CASSFGQGAMVEQYF.

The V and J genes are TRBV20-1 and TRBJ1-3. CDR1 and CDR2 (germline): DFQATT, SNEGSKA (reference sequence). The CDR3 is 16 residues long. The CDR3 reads CSARAVTGPIGNTIYF.

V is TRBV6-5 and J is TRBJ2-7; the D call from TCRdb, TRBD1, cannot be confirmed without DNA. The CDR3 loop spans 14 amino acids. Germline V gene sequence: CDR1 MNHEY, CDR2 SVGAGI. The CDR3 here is CASSKQGNNYEQYF.

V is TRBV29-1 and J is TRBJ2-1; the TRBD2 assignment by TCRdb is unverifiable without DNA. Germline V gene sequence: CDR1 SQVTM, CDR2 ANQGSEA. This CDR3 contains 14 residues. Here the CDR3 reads CSVGGTSGSNEQFF.

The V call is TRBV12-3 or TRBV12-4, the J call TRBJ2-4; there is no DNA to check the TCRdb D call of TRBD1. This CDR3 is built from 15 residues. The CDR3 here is CASSFPGDPKNIQYF.

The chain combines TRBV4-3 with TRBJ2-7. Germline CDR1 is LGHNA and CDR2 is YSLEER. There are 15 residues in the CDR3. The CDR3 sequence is CASSQDGPDSYEQYF.

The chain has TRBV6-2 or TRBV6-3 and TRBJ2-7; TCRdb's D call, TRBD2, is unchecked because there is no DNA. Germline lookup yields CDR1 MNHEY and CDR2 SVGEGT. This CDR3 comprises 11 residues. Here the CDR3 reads CASSYQREQYF.

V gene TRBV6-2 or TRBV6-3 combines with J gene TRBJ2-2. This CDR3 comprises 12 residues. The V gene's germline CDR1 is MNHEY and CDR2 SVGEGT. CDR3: CASTDRGRELFF.

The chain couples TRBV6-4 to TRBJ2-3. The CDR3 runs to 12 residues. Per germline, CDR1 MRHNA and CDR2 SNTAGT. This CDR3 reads CASSDSTDTQYF.

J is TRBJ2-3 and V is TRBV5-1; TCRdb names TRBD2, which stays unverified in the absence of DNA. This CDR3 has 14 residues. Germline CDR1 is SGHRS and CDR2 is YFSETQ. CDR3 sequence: CASSLRTEGDTQYF.

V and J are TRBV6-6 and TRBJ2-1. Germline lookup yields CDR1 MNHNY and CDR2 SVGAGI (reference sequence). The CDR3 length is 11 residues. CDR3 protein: CANSYVDEQFF.

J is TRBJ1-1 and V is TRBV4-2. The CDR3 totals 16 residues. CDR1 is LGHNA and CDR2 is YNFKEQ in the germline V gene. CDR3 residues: CASSQDGGIAGPEAFF.

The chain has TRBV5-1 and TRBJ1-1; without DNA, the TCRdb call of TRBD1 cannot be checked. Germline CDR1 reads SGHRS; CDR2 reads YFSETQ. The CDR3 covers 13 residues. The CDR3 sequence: CASRGQIAFEAFF.

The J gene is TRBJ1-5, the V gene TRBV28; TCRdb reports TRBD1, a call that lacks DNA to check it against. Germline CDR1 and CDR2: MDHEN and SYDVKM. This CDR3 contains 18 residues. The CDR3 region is CASSQSSNTGSGNQPQHF.

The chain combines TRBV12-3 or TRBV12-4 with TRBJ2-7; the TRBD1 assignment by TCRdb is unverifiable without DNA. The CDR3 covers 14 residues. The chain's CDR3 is CASCLRDRSYEQYF.

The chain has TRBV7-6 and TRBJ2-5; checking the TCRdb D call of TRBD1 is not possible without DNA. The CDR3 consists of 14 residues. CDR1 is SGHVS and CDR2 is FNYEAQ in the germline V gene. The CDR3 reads CASSFDSGQETQYF.